Below, one TCR beta chain is given with its context. This clonotype was seen ten or more times. Its antigen has not been determined. Qualities for individual bases were not recorded, and no much larger clone is one base off. The iRepertoire nested amplicon-rescue multiplex PCR (arm-PCR) platform was used to amplify TCR alpha and beta CDR3 regions from RNA. One-step reverse transcription and amplification used roughly 95-450 ng of tissue mRNA or PBMC total RNA as input. Following bead purification, Illumina adapters were added by a secondary multiplex PCR, and libraries between 200 and 400 bp were gel-purified. The libraries contained internal 6-nucleotide barcodes that were used for demultiplexing. Sequencing of libraries was performed on an Illumina MiSeq with 2x220 or 2x250 nucleotide paired-end reads. On the study's bioinformatics: Paired reads were merged using FLASH 1.2.11 and aligned with BWA-MEM to the GRCh37 human genome, and TRA and TRB reads were then extracted. For V and J assignment, an IMGT-derived reference of cassette sequences and CDR3 motifs that included pseudogenes was used. Reads were translated in three frames, and productive CDR3s were defined as those with a C...FGXG motif and no stop codons. A clonotype was defined as a unique combination of a V-J cassette pair and a CDR3 amino acid sequence. Reads were filtered by Hamming distance, thresholded by each sample's sequence error rate in mapped regions. TCRdb's own reprocessing of the public reads used fastp at Q25 and MiXCR and kept productive beta chains. Entries that share a CDR3 protein sequence are merged under the most common genes and DNA. TCRdb's processing, not the authors', yielded these V and J calls. The sample table contains under 200,000 distinct CDR3 sequences; only one count was recorded for about 32% of them. The ten largest clones represent 20% to 25% of the sample.

The data originate from a study of glioma-infiltrating T cells (dated by TCRdb to the mid-2010s). For context, the study as a whole: The study sequenced TCR alpha- and beta-chain repertoires from glioma tissue, from non-neoplastic brain tissue and from matched peripheral blood mononuclear cells. To gauge divergence between tissue and blood T-cell populations, every tissue-infiltrating repertoire was compared against the peripheral blood repertoire from the same patient. Three low-grade glioma patients, several primary glioblastoma patients, and three non-glioma patients who contributed non-neoplastic brain tissue made up the paired cohort.

Summary of the overall study and its limitations: Only a very small number of CDR3 sequences turned up in both tissue and blood, a result put down to high CDR3 diversity combined with limited sampling. VJ-independent divergence between tissue and blood was lower than expected in non-neoplastic patients but higher than expected in all gliomas, particularly low-grade gliomas. Group comparisons were based on small numbers of patients: three non-neoplastic, three low-grade glioma and seven to nine glioblastoma patients.

Measured from the cysteine to the phenylalanine, the CDR3 is 16 residues long. Only the CDR3 portion is preserved as DNA: 48 bases, with reading frame beginning at the first base. V loses 4 bases, J loses 2 bases, and the germline ends lie 20 bases apart. CDR1 and CDR2 are read off the germline V gene (reference sequence) as DFQATT and SNEGSKA. The sequence links TRBV20-1 to TRBJ1-2; TRBD1 is possibly the D segment (6 matching bases). Sequenced material: glioma tissue, nonneoplastic brain tissue, or PBMCs (not recorded which). This clonotype was obtained from a human donor with low-grade glioma or glioblastoma, undergoing nonglioma brain surgery, or in good health (not recorded which). The CDR3 in this case is CSATTAGGRDNYGYTF. The sequence in DNA is TGCAGTGCTACGACCGCGGGGGGGCGCGACAACTATGGCTACACCTTC.